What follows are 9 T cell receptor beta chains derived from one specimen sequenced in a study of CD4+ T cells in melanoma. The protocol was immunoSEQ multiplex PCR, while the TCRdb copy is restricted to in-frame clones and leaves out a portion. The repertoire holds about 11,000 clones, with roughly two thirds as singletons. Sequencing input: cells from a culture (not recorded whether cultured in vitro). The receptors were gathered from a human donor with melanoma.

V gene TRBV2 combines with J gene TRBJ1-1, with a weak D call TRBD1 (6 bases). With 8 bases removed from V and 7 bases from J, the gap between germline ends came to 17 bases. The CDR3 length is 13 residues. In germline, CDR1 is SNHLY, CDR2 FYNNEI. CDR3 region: CASDRGGAREAFF. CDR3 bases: TGTGCCAGCGACCGCGGGGGGGCGCGTGAAGCTTTCTTT.

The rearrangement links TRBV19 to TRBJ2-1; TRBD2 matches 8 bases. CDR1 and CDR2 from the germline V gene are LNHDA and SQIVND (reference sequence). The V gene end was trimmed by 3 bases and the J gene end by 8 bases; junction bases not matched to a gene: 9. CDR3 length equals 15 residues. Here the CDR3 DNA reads TGTGCCAGTAGTATCCCCCGGGGGGGCGTCGATGAGCAGTTCTTC. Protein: CASSIPRGGVDEQFF. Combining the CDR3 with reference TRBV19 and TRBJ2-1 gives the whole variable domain DGGITQSPKYLFRKEGQNVTLSCEQNLNHDAMYWYRQDPGQGLRLIYYSQIVNDFQKGDIAEGYSVSREKKESFPLTVTSAQKNPTAFYLCASSIPRGGVDEQFFGPGTRLTVL.

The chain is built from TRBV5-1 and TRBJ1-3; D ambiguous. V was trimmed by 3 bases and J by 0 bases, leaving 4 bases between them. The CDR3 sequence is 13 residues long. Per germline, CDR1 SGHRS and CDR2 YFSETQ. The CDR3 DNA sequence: TGCGCCAGCAGCTCATACTCTGGAAACACCATATATTTT. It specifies CASSSYSGNTIYF.

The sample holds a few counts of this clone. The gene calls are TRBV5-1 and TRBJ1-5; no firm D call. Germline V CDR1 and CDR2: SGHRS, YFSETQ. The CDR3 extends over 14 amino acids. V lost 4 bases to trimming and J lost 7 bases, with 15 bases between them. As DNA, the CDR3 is TGCGCCAGCAGCCCCTCGTGGAGTCCACAGCCCCAGCATTTT. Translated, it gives CASSPSWSPQPQHF.

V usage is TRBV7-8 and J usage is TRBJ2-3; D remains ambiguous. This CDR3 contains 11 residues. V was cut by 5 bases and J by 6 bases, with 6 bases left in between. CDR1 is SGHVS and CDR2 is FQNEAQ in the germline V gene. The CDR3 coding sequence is TGTGCCAGCAGCATGGGGGATACGCAGTATTTT. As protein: CASSMGDTQYF.

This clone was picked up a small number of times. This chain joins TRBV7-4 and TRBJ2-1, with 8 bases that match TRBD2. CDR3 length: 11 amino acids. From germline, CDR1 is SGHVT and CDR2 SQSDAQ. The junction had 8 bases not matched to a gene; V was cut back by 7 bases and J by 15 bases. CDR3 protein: CASMRKRGLFF. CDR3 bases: TGTGCCAGCATGCGGAAGCGGGGGCTGTTCTTC. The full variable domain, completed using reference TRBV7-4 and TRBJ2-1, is GAGVSQSPRYKVAKRGRDVALRCDSISGHVTLYWYRQTLGQGSEVLTYSQSDAQRDKSGRPSGRFSAERPERSVSTLKIQRTEQGDSAVYLCASMRKRGLFFGPGTRLTVL.

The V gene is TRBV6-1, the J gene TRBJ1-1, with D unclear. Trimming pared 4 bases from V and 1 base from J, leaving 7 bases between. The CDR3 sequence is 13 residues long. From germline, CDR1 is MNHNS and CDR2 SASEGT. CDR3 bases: TGTGCCAGCAGTGCCGACACGAACACTGAAGCTTTCTTT. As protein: CASSADTNTEAFF.

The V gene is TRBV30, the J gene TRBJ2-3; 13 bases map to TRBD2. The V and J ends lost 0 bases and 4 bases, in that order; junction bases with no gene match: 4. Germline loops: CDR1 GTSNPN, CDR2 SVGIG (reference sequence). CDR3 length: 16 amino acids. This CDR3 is CAWSVGTSGAPDTQYF. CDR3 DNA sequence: TGTGCCTGGAGTGTAGGGACTAGCGGGGCACCAGATACGCAGTATTTT.

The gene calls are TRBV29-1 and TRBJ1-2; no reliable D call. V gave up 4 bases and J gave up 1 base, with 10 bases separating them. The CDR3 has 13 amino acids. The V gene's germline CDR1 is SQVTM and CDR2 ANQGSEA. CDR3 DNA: TGCAGCGTTGGATTACCCTTTAACTATGGCTACACCTTC. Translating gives CSVGLPFNYGYTF.